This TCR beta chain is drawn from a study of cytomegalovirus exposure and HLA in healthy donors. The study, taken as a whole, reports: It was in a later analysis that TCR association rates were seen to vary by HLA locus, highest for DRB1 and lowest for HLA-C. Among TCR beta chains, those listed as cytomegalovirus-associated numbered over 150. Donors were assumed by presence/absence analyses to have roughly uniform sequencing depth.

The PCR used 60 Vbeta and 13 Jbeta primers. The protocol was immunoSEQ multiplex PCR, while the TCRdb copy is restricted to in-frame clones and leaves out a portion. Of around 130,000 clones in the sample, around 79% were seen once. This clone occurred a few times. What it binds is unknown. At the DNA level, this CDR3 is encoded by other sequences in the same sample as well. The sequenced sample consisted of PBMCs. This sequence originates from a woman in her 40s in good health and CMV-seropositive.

The chain's CDR3 is CASSLTGNEQFF. The DNA for the CDR3 is TGTGCCAGCAGCTTAACTGGCAATGAGCAGTTCTTC. The J gene is TRBJ2-1, the V gene TRBV7-9; D unresolved. V dropped 2 bases and J dropped 6 bases, with 5 bases sitting between them. Germline V gene data show CDR1 as SEHNR and CDR2 as FQNEAQ (reference sequence). The CDR3 has 12 amino acids.